The 9 T cell receptor beta chains listed next were all sequenced from one sample in a study of T cell repertoires in cytomegalovirus infection. TCRdb itself ran the reads through MiXCR, one entry per CDR3 protein. The data show around 71,000 distinct CDR3 sequences, around 20% seen once. No cognate antigen is known for these TCRs. Sequencing used CD8+ T cells from cultured PBMCs, obtained from culture after CMV antigen stimulation. The receptors were sampled from a human donor in good health (CMV status not recorded). Some clones in this sample may be carry-over from other donors' samples.

CDR3 bases: TGTGCCAGCAGCTTCTCCAGGGCCGGGGATGAGCAGTTCTTC. It is translated as CASSFSRAGDEQFF. The rearrangement uses TRBV7-3 and TRBJ2-1; D tentatively reads TRBD1 or TRBD2 (5 bases each). The CDR3 runs 14 residues. V shed 3 bases and J shed 8 bases, with 14 bases lying between them. Germline V gene data show CDR1 as SGHTA and CDR2 as FQGTGA. Based on the CDR3 plus reference TRBV7-3 and TRBJ2-1, the full variable domain is GAGVSQTPSNKVTEKGKYVELRCDPISGHTALYWYRQSLGQGPEFLIYFQGTGAADDSGLPNDRFFAVRPEGSVSTLKIQRTERGDSAVYLCASSFSRAGDEQFFGPGTRLTVL.

This clonotype was seen only a few times. The chain has TRBV19 and TRBJ1-5; unclear D gene. This CDR3 has 14 amino acids. Trimming pared 2 bases from V and 4 bases from J, leaving 9 bases between. Germline lookup yields CDR1 LNHDA and CDR2 SQIVND (reference sequence). As DNA, the CDR3 is TGTGCCAGTAGTATAACCGGGGTTAATCAGCCCCAGCATTTT. It translates to CASSITGVNQPQHF.

This clonotype has a handful of counts. The chain has TRBV6-2 or TRBV6-3 and TRBJ1-1, with 8 bases that match TRBD1. The germline gives CDR1 MNHEY, CDR2 SVGEGT. Trimming took 9 bases from V and 3 from J; bases not matched to a gene: 3. This CDR3 is built from 12 residues. CDR3 bases: TGTGCCAGTAACAGGGGGTACACTGAAGCTTTCTTT. This encodes CASNRGYTEAFF.

This clonotype has more than one count but fewer than ten. The V call is TRBV27, the J call TRBJ1-2; 7 bases are shared with TRBD1. The V gene end was trimmed by 5 bases and the J gene end by 8 bases; junction bases not matched to a gene: 11. Germline CDR1 MNHEY, CDR2 SMNVEV (reference sequence). The CDR3 totals 14 residues. This CDR3 is CASSTPGGYYGYTF. In DNA form, the CDR3 reads TGTGCCAGCAGTACTCCAGGGGGTTATTACGGCTACACCTTC.

The chain is built from TRBV6-1 and TRBJ1-2; TRBD1 matches at 9 bases. Germline lookup yields CDR1 MNHNS and CDR2 SASEGT. Losses at the gene ends were 4 bases for V and 8 bases for J; bases not matched to a gene: 8. The CDR3 totals 14 residues. CDR3 in DNA: TGTGCCAGCAGTGCGACCGGGACAGGGTGGGGCTACACCTTC. It is translated as CASSATGTGWGYTF.

The chain joins TRBV6-1 to TRBJ2-7, with D tentatively TRBD2 (5 bases). Between the trimmed V and J ends, which lost 6 bases and 6 bases, there was a span of 18 bases. The CDR3 contains 14 residues. Germline V gives CDR1 MNHNS, CDR2 SASEGT. The CDR3 bases are TGTGCCAGCAGCCCCGTTGGAGGACGCGGCGAGCAGTACTTC. Its translation: CASSPVGGRGEQYF.

This clonotype was seen a few times. V gene TRBV7-3 combines with J gene TRBJ2-5; D is undetermined. Germline loops: CDR1 SGHTA, CDR2 FQGTGA. The CDR3 length is 13 residues. Deletions cut 5 bases from V and 2 bases from J, with 9 bases between. CDR3 coding DNA: TGTGCCAGCAGCCCTGCCCTACAAGAGACCCAGTACTTC. This translates into CASSPALQETQYF.

The chain links TRBV28 to TRBJ2-1, with D unresolved. Germline V lookup: CDR1 MDHEN, CDR2 SYDVKM. V dropped 3 bases and J dropped 5 bases, with 11 bases sitting between them. CDR3 length equals 14 residues. The CDR3 DNA sequence: TGTGCCAGCAGTTTCTATAGCCTTAACAATGAGCAGTTCTTC. Translated: CASSFYSLNNEQFF.

Written as DNA, the CDR3 is TGTGCCAGCAGTTCGGAGCGGGGGGGAATTCCTGAGCAGTTCTTC. This translates into CASSSERGGIPEQFF. V usage is TRBV12-3 or TRBV12-4 and J usage is TRBJ2-1; 10 positions match TRBD2. V was pared by 4 bases and J by 9 bases, with 9 bases of the junction left unmatched. This CDR3 is 15 amino acids long.